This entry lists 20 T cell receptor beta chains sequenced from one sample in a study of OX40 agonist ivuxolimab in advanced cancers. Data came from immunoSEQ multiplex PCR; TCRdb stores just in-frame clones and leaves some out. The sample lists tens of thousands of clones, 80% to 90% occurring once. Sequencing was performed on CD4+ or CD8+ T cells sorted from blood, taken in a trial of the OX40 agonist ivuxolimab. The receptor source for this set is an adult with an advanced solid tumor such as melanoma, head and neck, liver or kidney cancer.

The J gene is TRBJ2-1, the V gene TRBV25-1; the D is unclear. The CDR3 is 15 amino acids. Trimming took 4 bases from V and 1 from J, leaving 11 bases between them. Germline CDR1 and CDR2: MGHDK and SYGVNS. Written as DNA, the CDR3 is TGTGCCAGCAGTGGTACACTCTCTTCCTACAATGAGCAGTTCTTC. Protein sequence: CASSGTLSSYNEQFF. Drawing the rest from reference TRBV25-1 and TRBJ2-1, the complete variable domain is EADIYQTPRYLVIGTGKKITLECSQTMGHDKMYWYQQDPGMELHLIHYSYGVNSTEKGDLSSESTVSRIRTEHFPLTLESARPSHTSQYLCASSGTLSSYNEQFFGPGTRLTVL.

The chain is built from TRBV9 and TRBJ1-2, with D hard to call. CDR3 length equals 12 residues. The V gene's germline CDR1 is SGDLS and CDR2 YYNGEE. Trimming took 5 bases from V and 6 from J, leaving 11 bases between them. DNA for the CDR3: TGTGCCAGCAGGGCTCCGGGCAATGGCTACACCTTC. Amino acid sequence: CASRAPGNGYTF.

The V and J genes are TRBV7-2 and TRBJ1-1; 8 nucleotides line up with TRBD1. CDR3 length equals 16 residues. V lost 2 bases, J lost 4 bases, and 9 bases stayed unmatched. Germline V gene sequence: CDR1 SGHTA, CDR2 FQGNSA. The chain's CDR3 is CASSLRLSGGVTEAFF. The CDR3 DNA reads TGTGCCAGCAGCTTACGCCTCTCAGGGGGCGTCACTGAAGCTTTCTTT.

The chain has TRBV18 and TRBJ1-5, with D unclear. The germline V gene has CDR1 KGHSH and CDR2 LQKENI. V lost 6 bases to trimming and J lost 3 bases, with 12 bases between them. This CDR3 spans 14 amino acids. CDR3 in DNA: TGTGCCAGCTCTATCGGACGGACCAATCAGCCCCAGCATTTT. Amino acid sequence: CASSIGRTNQPQHF.

The CDR3 region is CASSWTVNSPLHF. The CDR3 DNA reads as TGCGCCAGCAGCTGGACGGTCAATTCACCCCTCCACTTT. The V gene is TRBV5-1, the J gene TRBJ1-6; D gene uncertain. V dropped 3 bases and J dropped 7 bases, with 8 bases sitting between them. Germline loops: CDR1 SGHRS, CDR2 YFSETQ. The CDR3 has 13 residues.

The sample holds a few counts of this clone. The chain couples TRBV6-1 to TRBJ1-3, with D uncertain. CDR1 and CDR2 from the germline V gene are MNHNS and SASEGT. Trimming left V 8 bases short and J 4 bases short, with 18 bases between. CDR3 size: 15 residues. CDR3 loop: CASVGLQGQGNTIYF. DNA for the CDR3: TGTGCCAGCGTGGGTTTACAAGGGCAAGGAAACACCATATATTTT.

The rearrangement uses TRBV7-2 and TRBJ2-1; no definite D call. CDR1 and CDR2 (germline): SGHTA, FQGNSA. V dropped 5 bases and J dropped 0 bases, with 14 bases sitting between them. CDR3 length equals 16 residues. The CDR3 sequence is CASSPMETSSYNEQFF. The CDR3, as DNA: TGTGCCAGCAGCCCAATGGAGACGAGCTCCTACAATGAGCAGTTCTTC.

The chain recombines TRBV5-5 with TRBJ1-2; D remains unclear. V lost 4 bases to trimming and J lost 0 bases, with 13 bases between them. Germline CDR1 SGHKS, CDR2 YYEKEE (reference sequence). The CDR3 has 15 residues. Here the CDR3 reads CASSHRALTNYGYTF. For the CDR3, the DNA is TGTGCCAGCAGCCATCGCGCCTTAACTAACTATGGCTACACCTTC.

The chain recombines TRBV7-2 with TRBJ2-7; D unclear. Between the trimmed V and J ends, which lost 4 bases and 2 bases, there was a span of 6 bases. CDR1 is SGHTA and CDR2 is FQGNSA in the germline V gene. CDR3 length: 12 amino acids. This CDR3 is CASSSRPYEQYF. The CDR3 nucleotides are TGTGCCAGCAGCTCCCGGCCCTACGAGCAGTACTTC.

CDR3 coding DNA: TGTGCCAGCAGAGAGCAGGGTAGGGCCACTGAAGCTTTCTTT. As protein: CASREQGRATEAFF. The rearrangement uses TRBV6-4 and TRBJ1-1, with a possible D match to TRBD1 (5 bases). The germline CDR1 and CDR2 sequences are MRHNA and SNTAGT. Trimming removed 6 bases from V and 4 bases from J, with 15 bases in between. The CDR3 spans 14 residues.

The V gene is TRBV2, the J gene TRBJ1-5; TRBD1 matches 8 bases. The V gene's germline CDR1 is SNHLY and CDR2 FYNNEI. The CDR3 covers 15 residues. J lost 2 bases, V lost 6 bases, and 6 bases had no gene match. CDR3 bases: TGTGCCAGCAGAGAACAGGGGGTAGGCAATCAGCCCCAGCATTTT. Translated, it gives CASREQGVGNQPQHF.

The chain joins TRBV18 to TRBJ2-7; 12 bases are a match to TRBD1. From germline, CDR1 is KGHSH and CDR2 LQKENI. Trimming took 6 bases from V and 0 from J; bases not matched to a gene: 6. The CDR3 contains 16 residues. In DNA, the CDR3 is TGTGCCAGCTCTAAAACGGGACAGGGGGCCTCCTACGAGCAGTACTTC. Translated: CASSKTGQGASYEQYF.

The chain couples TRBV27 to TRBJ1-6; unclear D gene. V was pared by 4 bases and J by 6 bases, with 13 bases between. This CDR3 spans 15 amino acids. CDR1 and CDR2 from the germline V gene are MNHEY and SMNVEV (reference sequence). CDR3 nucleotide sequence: TGTGCCAGCAGTTCGGACCAGGTTTTTAATTCACCCCTCCACTTT. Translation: CASSSDQVFNSPLHF.

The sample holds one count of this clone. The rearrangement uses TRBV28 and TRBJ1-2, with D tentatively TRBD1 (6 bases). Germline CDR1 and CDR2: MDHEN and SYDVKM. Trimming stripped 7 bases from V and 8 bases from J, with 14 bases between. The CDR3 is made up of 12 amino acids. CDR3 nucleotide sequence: TGTGCCAGCACTGTGGGGGGGCTCGGCTACACCTTC. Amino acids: CASTVGGLGYTF.

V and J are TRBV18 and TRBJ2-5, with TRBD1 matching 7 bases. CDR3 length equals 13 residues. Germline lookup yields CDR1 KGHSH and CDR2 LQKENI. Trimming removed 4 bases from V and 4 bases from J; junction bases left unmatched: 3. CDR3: CASSLRQGETQYF. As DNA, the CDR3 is TGTGCCAGCTCACTACGACAGGGAGAGACCCAGTACTTC.

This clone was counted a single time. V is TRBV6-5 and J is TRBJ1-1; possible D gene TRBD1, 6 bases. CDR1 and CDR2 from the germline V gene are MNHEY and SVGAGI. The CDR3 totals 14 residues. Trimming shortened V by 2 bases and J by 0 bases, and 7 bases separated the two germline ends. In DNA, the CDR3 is TGTGCCAGCAGTTACGGACAGTTGAACACTGAAGCTTTCTTT. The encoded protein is CASSYGQLNTEAFF.

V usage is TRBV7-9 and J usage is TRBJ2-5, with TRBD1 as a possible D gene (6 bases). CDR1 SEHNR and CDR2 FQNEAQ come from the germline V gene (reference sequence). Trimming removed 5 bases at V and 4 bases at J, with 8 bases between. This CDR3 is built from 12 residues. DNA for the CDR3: TGTGCCAGCAGCAAGACAGGAGAGACCCAGTACTTC. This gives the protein CASSKTGETQYF.

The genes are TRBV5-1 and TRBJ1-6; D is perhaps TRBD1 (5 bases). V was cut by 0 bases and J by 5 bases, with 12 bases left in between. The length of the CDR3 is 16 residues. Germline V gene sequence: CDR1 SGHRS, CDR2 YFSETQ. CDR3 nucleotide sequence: TGCGCCAGCAGCTTGGCTGGGAAAGGGGATAATTCACCCCTCCACTTT. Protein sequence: CASSLAGKGDNSPLHF.

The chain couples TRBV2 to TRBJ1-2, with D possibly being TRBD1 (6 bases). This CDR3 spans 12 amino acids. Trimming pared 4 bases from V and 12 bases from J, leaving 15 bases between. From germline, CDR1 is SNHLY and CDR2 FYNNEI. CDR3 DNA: TGTGCCAGCAGTGCGCGCACAGGGTCCCACACCTTC. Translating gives CASSARTGSHTF.

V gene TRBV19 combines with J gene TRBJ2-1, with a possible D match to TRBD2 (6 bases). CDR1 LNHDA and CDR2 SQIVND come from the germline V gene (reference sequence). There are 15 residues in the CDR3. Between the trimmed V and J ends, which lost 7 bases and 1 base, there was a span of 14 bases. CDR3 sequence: CASNQLAGSYNEQFF. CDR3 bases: TGTGCCAGTAACCAACTAGCTGGGTCCTACAATGAGCAGTTCTTC.